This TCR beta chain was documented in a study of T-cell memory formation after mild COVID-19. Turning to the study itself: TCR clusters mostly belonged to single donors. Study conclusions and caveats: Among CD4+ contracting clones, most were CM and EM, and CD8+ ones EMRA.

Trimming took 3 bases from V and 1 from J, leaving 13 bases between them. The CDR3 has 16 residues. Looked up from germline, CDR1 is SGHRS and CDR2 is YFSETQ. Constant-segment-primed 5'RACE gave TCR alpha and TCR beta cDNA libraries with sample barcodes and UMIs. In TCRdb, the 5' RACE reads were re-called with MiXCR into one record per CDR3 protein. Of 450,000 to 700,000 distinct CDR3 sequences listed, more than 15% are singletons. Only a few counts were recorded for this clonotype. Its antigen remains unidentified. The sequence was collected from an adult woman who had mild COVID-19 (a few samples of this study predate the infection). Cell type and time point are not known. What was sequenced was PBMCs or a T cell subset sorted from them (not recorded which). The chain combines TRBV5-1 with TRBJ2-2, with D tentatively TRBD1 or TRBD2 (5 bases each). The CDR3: CASSSQGGGNTGELFF. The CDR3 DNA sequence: TGCGCCAGCAGCTCCCAGGGTGGAGGGAACACCGGGGAGCTGTTTTTT.